The following is a T cell receptor beta chain sequence with its context. Mouse gene names and germline throughout. The read is 1 residue too short to cover the CDR3 end, so that end is filled in from the germline J gene. Survey-depth TCRbeta CDR3 sequencing reported V/J genes and productive frequencies. Using immunoSEQ multiplex PCR, the repertoire was profiled, and TCRdb retains in-frame clones only, with some absent. The data show over 650 clones, roughly 52% seen once. Stated time point: mouse harvest day 14 after allogeneic transplant. The graft held 10^6 splenic CD5+ T cells and 10^7 T-cell-depleted bone marrow cells. The sample comes from a study of tissue T cells after allogeneic stem cell transplantation. With 0 bases removed from V and 1 base from J, the gap between germline ends came to 12 bases. CDR1 and CDR2 from the germline V gene are NSHNY and SYGAGN. This CDR3 has 16 amino acids.

The sequenced sample was liver tissue. The V call is TRBV13-1, the J call TRBJ2-4, with unresolved D. The TCR originated in a female BALB/c mouse given C57BL/6 T cells with graft-versus-host disease after an allogeneic hematopoietic cell transplant. CDR3 DNA (partial): TGTGCCAGCAGTGATGCAAGGGAAAGGGGTCAAAACACCTTGTAC. Encoded protein: CASSDARERGQNTLY. The whole CDR3 protein reads CASSDARERGQNTLYF.